What follows describes a single TCR beta chain. Its antigen is not known. This sample was included in a study of T cell repertoires in cytomegalovirus infection. Turning to the study itself: Public signatures in TCR beta pointed to CMV infection and matching HLA type.

Trimming took 5 bases from V and 2 from J; bases not matched to a gene: 8. Per germline, CDR1 DFQATT and CDR2 SNEGSKA (reference sequence). CDR3 length: 15 residues. TCRdb independently ran MiXCR on the reads; one entry per CDR3 protein. The repertoire consists of 650,000 to 850,000 distinct CDR3 sequences, with 25% to 35% occurring once and the leading ten covering around 14%. The specimen was cultured CD8+ T cells from PBMCs, collected from culture after CMV antigen stimulation. V and J are TRBV20-1 and TRBJ2-3; TRBD2 agrees at 9 bases. The TCR was taken from a human donor in good health (CMV status not recorded). Some clones in this sample may be carry-over from other donors' samples. CDR3 sequence reads: CSAGKLAGITDTQYF. The DNA of the CDR3 is TGCAGTGCTGGCAAGCTAGCGGGGATCACAGATACGCAGTATTTT.